This passage covers 8 T cell receptor beta chains from one sample sequenced in a study of shared clonotypes between healthy human individuals. Clones were read by immunoSEQ multiplex PCR, and TCRdb kept only the in-frame ones, dropping some. The sample records some 1,600,000 clones, 95% to 99% being singletons. The sequenced material came from naive CD4+ T cells sorted from blood. The sample's subset: CD45RA+ positively selected. Receptors were obtained from a man aged 25 to 40 in good health.

The CDR3: CASSSGVKNTGELFF. In DNA, the CDR3 is TGTGCCAGCTCGTCGGGAGTAAAGAACACCGGGGAGCTGTTTTTT. The chain carries TRBV18 and TRBJ2-2; tentatively, D is TRBD2 (6 bases). The germline V gene has CDR1 KGHSH and CDR2 LQKENI. This CDR3 spans 15 amino acids. Trimming shortened V by 6 bases and J by 1 base, and 12 bases separated the two germline ends.

The rearrangement uses TRBV19 and TRBJ2-5; no reliable D call. The CDR3 runs to 13 residues. Looked up from germline, CDR1 is LNHDA and CDR2 is SQIVND (reference sequence). Trimming shortened V by 5 bases and J by 2 bases, and 9 bases separated the two germline ends. The CDR3 sequence: CASSLGLQETQYF. The CDR3 bases are TGTGCCAGTAGTCTGGGGTTACAAGAGACCCAGTACTTC.

V is TRBV4-3 and J is TRBJ2-7; no firm D call. CDR1 is LGHNA, CDR2 YSLEER, per germline. V was pared by 1 base and J by 0 bases, with 7 bases between. This CDR3 region has 14 residues. The CDR3 sequence: CASSQVAVSYEQYF. CDR3 bases: TGCGCCAGCAGCCAAGTCGCGGTCTCCTACGAGCAGTACTTC.

The rearrangement joins TRBV7-9 to TRBJ2-3; no firm D call. The V gene lost 5 bases and the J gene lost 4 bases, with 13 bases spanning the gap. The CDR3 length is 14 residues. Germline CDR1 is SEHNR and CDR2 is FQNEAQ (reference sequence). The CDR3 loop is CASSPSVSADTQYF. For the CDR3, the DNA is TGTGCCAGCAGCCCTTCCGTAAGTGCAGATACGCAGTATTTT.

This chain's CDR3 is CASGLAGGPSEQYF. CDR3 DNA: TGTGCCAGCGGCTTAGCGGGAGGGCCCAGCGAGCAGTACTTC. The chain recombines TRBV28 with TRBJ2-7; 11 bases align to TRBD2. The germline CDR1 and CDR2 sequences are MDHEN and SYDVKM. Germline trimming cut 8 bases from V and 6 bases from J; bases unmatched to any gene: 9. The CDR3 totals 14 residues.

The rearrangement links TRBV6-1 to TRBJ2-2; 9 nucleotides line up with TRBD2. Germline V gives CDR1 MNHNS, CDR2 SASEGT. Trimming took 2 bases from V and 2 from J; bases not matched to a gene: 12. The CDR3 loop spans 19 amino acids. CDR3 region: CASSEHRAAGGSNTGELFF. CDR3 coding DNA: TGTGCCAGCAGTGAACACAGGGCAGCGGGAGGATCCAACACCGGGGAGCTGTTTTTT.

V is TRBV14 and J is TRBJ2-7; D is ambiguous. The CDR3 totals 16 residues. Per germline, CDR1 SGHDN and CDR2 FVKESK. The V end lost 2 bases, the J end lost 0 bases, and 14 bases lay between the germline ends. The CDR3 spells CASSQTPRRLSYEQYF. The CDR3 nucleotides are TGTGCCAGCAGCCAAACCCCCCGGAGACTCTCCTACGAGCAGTACTTC.

The rearrangement joins TRBV7-8 to TRBJ2-2; D tentatively fits TRBD1 or TRBD2 (7 bases each). V dropped 0 bases and J dropped 7 bases, with 15 bases sitting between them. Germline loops: CDR1 SGHVS, CDR2 FQNEAQ. The CDR3 contains 16 residues. The CDR3 here is CASSLAGLGGGGELFF. CDR3 nucleotides: TGTGCCAGCAGCTTAGCTGGACTAGGGGGCGGCGGGGAGCTGTTTTTT.